In its sample, the clone carrying this TCR beta chain was seen a few times. The antigen remains undetermined. These data originate in a study of cytomegalovirus exposure and HLA in healthy donors. General study results and limits: Later analysis found that TCR beta chains associated with HLA were more clonally expanded than other, equally common chains.

Vbeta (60) and Jbeta (13) primers were used in the PCR. Assay: immunoSEQ multiplex PCR; the TCRdb copy retains only in-frame clones and omits some. This table has 110,000 or so clones, about 64% appearing once. In germline, CDR1 is MRHNA, CDR2 SNTAGT. The CDR3 spans 14 residues. The ends were cut back, 1 base at V and 4 bases at J, with 7 bases in the middle. The material sequenced was PBMCs. The chain recombines TRBV6-4 with TRBJ2-2; no reliable D call. The source is a man younger than 30 in good health and CMV-seropositive. The CDR3 reads CASSDLTVTGELFF. For the CDR3, the DNA is TGTGCCAGCAGTGACTTAACAGTCACCGGGGAGCTGTTTTTT.